These 21 T cell receptor beta chains came from one sample sequenced in a study of response to subunit inactivated influenza vaccine. TCRdb used MiXCR to reprocess the RT-PCR reads, holding one entry per CDR3 protein. The table records 700,000 to 900,000 distinct CDR3 sequences, around 21% of them present only once. The material was PBMCs from blood, obtained 5 days after vaccination. The receptors shown here come from a man in his fifties who received an inactivated influenza vaccine.

This chain links TRBV20-1 with TRBJ2-7; a weak D match, TRBD2 (6 bases). The CDR3 runs to 14 residues. Germline V gene sequence: CDR1 DFQATT, CDR2 SNEGSKA (reference sequence). V lost 0 bases and J 7 bases, leaving 16 bases between the germline ends. The DNA of the CDR3 is TGCAGTGCTAGAGAAGGAGGGGTTGGGGATGAGCAGTACTTC. The encoded protein is CSAREGGVGDEQYF.

The table lists this clonotype with a few counts. The chain is built from TRBV7-2 and TRBJ2-7; 8 bases fit TRBD1. CDR1 and CDR2 from the germline V gene are SGHTA and FQGNSA. The CDR3 sequence is 15 residues long. V dropped 1 base and J dropped 6; count of bases not matched to a gene: 8. In DNA form, the CDR3 reads TGTGCCAGCAGCTTAGGGGCAGGGGGCTTCAGCGAGCAGTACTTC. Translation gives CASSLGAGGFSEQYF. Based on the CDR3 plus reference TRBV7-2 and TRBJ2-7, the full variable domain is GAGVSQSPSNKVTEKGKDVELRCDPISGHTALYWYRQSLGQGLEFLIYFQGNSAPDKSGLPSDRFSAERTGGSVSTLTIQRTQQEDSAVYLCASSLGAGGFSEQYFGPGTRLTVT.

The chain carries TRBV10-3 and TRBJ2-1, with 10 bases identical to TRBD2. The CDR3 covers 14 residues. The germline CDR1 and CDR2 sequences are ENHRY and SYGVKD. Trimming removed 2 bases from V and 14 bases from J; junction bases left unmatched: 9. The CDR3 loop reads CAISESSSGSGKFF. The CDR3 DNA sequence: TGTGCCATCAGTGAGAGTTCTAGCGGGAGCGGGAAGTTCTTC.

This clonotype was counted many times. The chain employs TRBV5-1 and TRBJ2-5, with 8 bases matching TRBD1. V lost 4 bases and J lost 5; bases outside the gene matches: 7. CDR1 is SGHRS and CDR2 is YFSETQ in the germline V gene. CDR3 size: 14 residues. The DNA for the CDR3 is TGCGCCAGCAGCGCCGGGACAGGTGGGGAGACCCAGTACTTC. Translating it yields CASSAGTGGETQYF. The variable domain in full, with the rest retrieved from reference TRBV5-1 and TRBJ2-5, is KAGVTQTPRYLIKTRGQQVTLSCSPISGHRSVSWYQQTPGQGLQFLFEYFSETQRNKGNFPGRFSGRQFSNSRSEMNVSTLELGDSALYLCASSAGTGGETQYFGPGTRLLVL.

The chain is built from TRBV29-1 and TRBJ2-1; 8 bases match TRBD2. CDR1 is SQVTM, CDR2 ANQGSEA, per germline. Unmatched junction bases numbered 9, after V lost 4 bases and J lost 7 bases. The CDR3 totals 14 residues. CDR3 region: CSVVERGPGNEQFF. CDR3 nucleotides: TGCAGCGTTGTGGAGCGGGGGCCAGGGAATGAGCAGTTCTTC.

This clonotype occurred a few times. The rearrangement uses TRBV6-1 and TRBJ1-1; D gene ambiguous. The germline V and J ends were trimmed by 5 bases and 0 bases, with 19 bases remaining between them. Germline CDR1 is MNHNS and CDR2 is SASEGT. There are 17 residues in the CDR3. The CDR3 nucleotides are TGTGCCAGCAGTCAAGTGGGCGGCACTACATTGAACACTGAAGCTTTCTTT. This translates into CASSQVGGTTLNTEAFF.

This clonotype appeared many times. V and J are TRBV7-2 and TRBJ1-5; D remains unclear. Germline V gene lookup returns CDR1 SGHTA and CDR2 FQGNSA. This CDR3 region has 13 residues. V lost 3 bases to trimming and J lost 4 bases, with 7 bases between them. Written as DNA, the CDR3 is TGTGCCAGCAGCTTTACGGCTAATCAGCCCCAGCATTTT. Its translation: CASSFTANQPQHF.

This clonotype has a handful of counts. The J gene is TRBJ2-7, the V gene TRBV20-1; 9 bases are shared with TRBD1. CDR1 and CDR2 from the germline V gene are DFQATT and SNEGSKA (reference sequence). This CDR3 has 14 amino acids. With V trimmed by 2 bases and J by 4 bases, 6 bases remained unmatched. The CDR3, as DNA: TGCAGTGCTAGACGCACAGGGGGCGCGTACGAGCAGTACTTC. Translation gives CSARRTGGAYEQYF.

The chain combines TRBV12-3 or TRBV12-4 with TRBJ2-3, with TRBD2 matching 9 bases. V trimming: 0 bases; J trimming: 3 bases; junction bases outside the gene matches: 4. This CDR3 region has 16 residues. The DNA of the CDR3 is TGTGCCAGCAGTTTAGCGGGCGGGAGGGGTACAGATACGCAGTATTTT. Protein sequence: CASSLAGGRGTDTQYF.

At least ten counts were recorded for this clonotype. J is TRBJ2-1 and V is TRBV19; possibly TRBD1 for D (5 bases). Between the trimmed V and J ends, which lost 3 bases and 5 bases, there was a span of 14 bases. Germline V gene lookup returns CDR1 LNHDA and CDR2 SQIVND (reference sequence). The CDR3 covers 15 residues. DNA of the CDR3: TGTGCCAGTAGTATTCTCCGGACACGGAACAATGAGCAGTTCTTC. Its protein is CASSILRTRNNEQFF.

J is TRBJ2-1 and V is TRBV18; D is unclear. Trimming cost V 0 bases and J 0 bases, with 12 bases left between them. CDR1 is KGHSH and CDR2 is LQKENI in the germline V gene. CDR3 length equals 17 residues. The CDR3 here is CASSPPPPAPSYNEQFF. The CDR3 DNA sequence: TGTGCCAGCTCACCACCCCCCCCAGCGCCCTCCTACAATGAGCAGTTCTTC.

This clonotype has ten or more counts. The chain carries TRBV29-1 and TRBJ2-1; D perhaps matches TRBD2 (6 bases). Between the trimmed V and J ends, which lost 0 bases and 7 bases, there was a span of 16 bases. The CDR3 sequence is 15 residues long. Per germline, CDR1 SQVTM and CDR2 ANQGSEA. The CDR3 sequence: CSVEDTGLAPNEQFF. CDR3 sequence (DNA): TGCAGCGTTGAAGATACGGGACTTGCCCCGAATGAGCAGTTCTTC.

V gene TRBV28 combines with J gene TRBJ2-7; D unclear. V dropped 7 bases and J dropped 8 bases, with 18 bases sitting between them. Germline-derived CDR1 and CDR2 are MDHEN and SYDVKM. CDR3 size: 13 residues. The DNA for the CDR3 is TGTGCCAGCACTTTGGACGGCCGAGGAAAGCAGTACTTC. This translates into CASTLDGRGKQYF.

CDR3 sequence: CASRPGGGLDEKLFF. CDR3 in DNA: TGTGCCAGCAGACCTGGAGGGGGGCTCGATGAAAAACTGTTTTTT. This chain uses TRBV27 with TRBJ1-4; TRBD1 is a possible D gene (6 bases). Germline-derived CDR1 and CDR2 are MNHEY and SMNVEV (reference sequence). The CDR3 is 15 amino acids. V lost 6 bases to trimming and J lost 6 bases, with 17 bases between them.

The chain uses TRBV28 and TRBJ2-7, with D tentatively TRBD2 (6 bases). Trimming pared 3 bases from V and 0 bases from J, leaving 15 bases between. CDR3 length equals 16 residues. The germline V gene has CDR1 MDHEN and CDR2 SYDVKM. CDR3 in amino acids: CASSFSPGLSSYEQYF. The CDR3 DNA follows: TGTGCCAGCAGTTTCTCTCCGGGACTTAGCTCCTACGAGCAGTACTTC.

The chain is built from TRBV12-3 or TRBV12-4 and TRBJ2-3; TRBD2 aligns across 10 bases. The CDR3 is made up of 15 amino acids. V shed 6 bases, J shed 2 bases, and the junction held 5 bases outside the gene matches. The CDR3 DNA reads TGTGCCAGCAGGCGAGCGGGGGGGGCCACAGATACGCAGTATTTT. Translated, it gives CASRRAGGATDTQYF.

The rearrangement links TRBV7-9 to TRBJ2-1; 9 bases are a match to TRBD2. V lost 1 base, J lost 8 bases, and 12 bases stayed unmatched. Germline CDR1 SEHNR, CDR2 FQNEAQ (reference sequence). The CDR3 spans 17 residues. CDR3 residues: CASSLETGAGGLDEQFF. DNA for the CDR3: TGTGCCAGCAGCTTAGAGACGGGAGCGGGGGGCCTCGATGAGCAGTTCTTC.

In this sample, this clonotype turned up a few times. This chain links TRBV12-3 or TRBV12-4 with TRBJ2-7; D could derive from TRBD1 or TRBD2 (6 bases each). The CDR3 contains 16 residues. The V end was cut by 3 bases, the J end by 5 bases, with 20 bases between. The CDR3 nucleotides are TGTGCCAGCAGTTTTGGGGGCTGGGGGGCGTCCAACGAGCAGTACTTC. Protein product: CASSFGGWGASNEQYF.

This clonotype was counted only a few times. This chain connects TRBV3-1 to TRBJ2-2, with D possibly TRBD2 on 5 matching bases. V was cut by 4 bases and J by 6 bases, with 9 bases left in between. Germline V gene lookup returns CDR1 LGHDT and CDR2 YNNKEL (reference sequence). The CDR3 totals 13 residues. The CDR3: CASSRILAGELFF. The CDR3, as DNA: TGTGCCAGCAGCCGCATACTAGCCGGGGAGCTGTTTTTT. The whole variable domain, remainder taken from reference TRBV3-1 and TRBJ2-2, is DTAVSQTPKYLVTQMGNDKSIKCEQNLGHDTMYWYKQDSKKFLKIMFSYNNKELIINETVPNRFSPKSPDKAHLNLHINSLELGDSAVYFCASSRILAGELFFGEGSRLTVL.

The chain employs TRBV11-1 and TRBJ2-7; D perhaps matches TRBD2 (5 bases). Trimming stripped 4 bases from V and 3 bases from J, with 13 bases between. Germline CDR1 reads SGHAT; CDR2 reads FQDESV (reference sequence). This CDR3 region has 14 residues. The CDR3, as DNA: TGTGCCAGCAGCTGGCAGATTGAGGGCTACGAGCAGTACTTC. Amino acids: CASSWQIEGYEQYF.

The chain joins TRBV2 to TRBJ2-1; possible D gene TRBD2, 6 bases. V was pared by 7 bases and J by 4 bases, with 20 bases between. The CDR3 length is 16 residues. Germline assignment: CDR1 SNHLY and CDR2 FYNNEI. In DNA form, the CDR3 reads TGTGCCAGCACTCGGGGTGCGGGGCCAAAATACAATGAGCAGTTCTTC. The encoded protein is CASTRGAGPKYNEQFF.